Below, one TCR beta chain is given with its context. As originally analysed: Quantification of nucleated cells was approximated via reference gene primer amplification. Only in-frame clones appear in the TCRdb table, and some are missing; sequencing was by immunoSEQ multiplex PCR. The V and J calls and clone size come from that table; D and trimming were worked out from the DNA. The table shows about 180,000 clones, with around 80% occurring only once. Germline CDR1 reads SGHRS; CDR2 reads YFSETQ. V gave up 4 bases and J gave up 5 bases; unmatched junction bases: 14. The CDR3 has 20 residues. Cohort allocation depended upon clinical history that participants reported. These data are taken from a study of blood T cell repertoires in COVID-19. Study-wide context: From T cells, B-cell-depleted T cells, or PBMCs came the material, which was cDNA or gDNA.

The chain carries TRBV5-1 and TRBJ2-2; 16 bases are a match to TRBD2. Material for sequencing was PBMCs or T cells enriched from blood (not recorded which). The receptor's source is a man between 60 and 70 years old who had been exposed to COVID-19. The CDR3 sequence: CASSRPSGTSGRAGTGELFF. Here the CDR3 DNA reads TGCGCCAGCAGCCGACCATCCGGGACTAGCGGGAGGGCCGGGACCGGGGAGCTGTTTTTT.